The source of this T cell receptor (beta chain) is a study of blood T cell repertoires in COVID-19. Study information: Italy, Spain and the United States were the sources of the convalescent and acute COVID-19 samples. The analysed material was cDNA or gDNA that came from T cells, B-cell-depleted T cells, or PBMCs.

Original data processing: Cell counts per sample came from amplifying reference gene primers. Generated by immunoSEQ multiplex PCR, the TCRdb table keeps only in-frame clones and is missing some. V, J and clone size are taken as reported in that table, and D and trimming were inferred from the DNA itself. The table lists about 210,000 clones, roughly four fifths of them singletons. Germline CDR1 reads DFQATT; CDR2 reads SNEGSKA (reference sequence). This CDR3 is built from 10 residues. Trimming removed 3 bases at V and 8 bases at J, with 5 bases between. The sequenced sample consisted of peripheral blood. The V gene is TRBV20-1, the J gene TRBJ2-1; D may be TRBD2 (5 bases). This TCR derives from a woman between 35 and 50 years old with active or convalescent COVID-19. In DNA form, the CDR3 reads TGCAGTGCTAGCGGGGATGAGCAGTTCTTC. Residues: CSASGDEQFF.